The sequence of this T cell receptor (beta chain) was determined in a study of cytomegalovirus exposure and HLA in healthy donors. About this clone itself: Antigen specificity is unknown.

Trimming removed 0 bases at V and 2 bases at J, with 21 bases between. This CDR3 comprises 18 residues. Germline CDR1 reads SGHRS; CDR2 reads YFSETQ. In the PCR, 60 Vbeta and 13 Jbeta primers were used. TCRdb's copy holds only in-frame clones and misses some; the assay was immunoSEQ multiplex PCR. The table records over 100,000 clones, around 87% of them present only once. Study observations and caveats: There was a cluster of highly shared sequence variants that was likely a sequencing artifact.

The chain couples TRBV5-1 to TRBJ2-7; D possibly corresponds to TRBD2 (5 bases). The clonotype originates from a woman under 40 in good health and CMV-seronegative. Material: PBMCs. The CDR3 DNA sequence: TGCGCCAGCAGCTTGGCGGGCTGGGGTGAGACTACGCCCTACGAGCAGTACTTC. Its translation is CASSLAGWGETTPYEQYF.